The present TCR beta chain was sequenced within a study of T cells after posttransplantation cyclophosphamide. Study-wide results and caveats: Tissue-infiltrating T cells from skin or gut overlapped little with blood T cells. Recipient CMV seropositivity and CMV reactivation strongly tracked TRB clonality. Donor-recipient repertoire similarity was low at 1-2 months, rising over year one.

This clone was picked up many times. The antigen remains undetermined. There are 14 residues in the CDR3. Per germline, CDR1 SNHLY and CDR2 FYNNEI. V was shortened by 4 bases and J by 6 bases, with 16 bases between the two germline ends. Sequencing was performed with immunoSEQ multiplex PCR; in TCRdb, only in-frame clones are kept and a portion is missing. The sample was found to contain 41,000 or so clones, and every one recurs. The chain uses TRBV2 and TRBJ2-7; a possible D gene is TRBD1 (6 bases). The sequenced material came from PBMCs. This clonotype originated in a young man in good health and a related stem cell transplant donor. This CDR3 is CASSVGPGVGEQYF. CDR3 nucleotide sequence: TGTGCCAGCAGTGTAGGGCCAGGGGTCGGCGAGCAGTACTTC.